This T cell receptor beta chain was sequenced during a study of cytomegalovirus exposure and HLA in healthy donors. PCR employed 60 Vbeta and 13 Jbeta primers. Generated by immunoSEQ multiplex PCR, the TCRdb table keeps only in-frame clones and is missing some. The sample carries 90,000 or so clones, around four fifths recorded once. Trimming pared 3 bases from V and 6 bases from J, leaving 14 bases between. CDR1 is MGHRA and CDR2 is YSYEKL in the germline V gene. This CDR3 is 15 amino acids long. This clone was seen a few times. The antigen is unknown. Findings and caveats of the study: Presence/absence analysis assumed near-uniform sequencing depth across donors. Most TCR sequences showed up rarely, but some public TCRs showed up in many donors.

The receptor was derived from a boy aged 10-17 years in good health and CMV-seronegative. Input material: PBMCs. This chain connects TRBV4-1 to TRBJ1-4; perhaps TRBD1 as D (6 bases). This chain's CDR3 is CASSHSAEGDEKLFF. For the CDR3, the DNA is TGCGCCAGCAGCCATTCCGCAGAGGGGGATGAAAAACTGTTTTTT.